This is a list of T cell receptor delta chains from one sample in a study of gamma delta lymphoproliferative disorders and STAT genes. TCRdb reprocessed the multiplex PCR reads using CATT. The table lists 650 to 700 delta-chain clones, around 2.8% of them singletons, with approximately 95% in the top ten. The sample was blood. Source of these receptors: a human donor with gamma-delta T-cell large granular lymphocyte leukemia. The CDR3 runs from the conserved cysteine through the conserved F or W. Each record gives: CDR3 length, D gene, clone size, J gene, V gene, CDR3 protein, CDR3 DNA. D genes are given only for firm matches. Clone size is shown for a subset of rows, as once, few, many or a class of expanded clone.

length: 17; D: .; size: many; J: TRDJ1; V: TRDV1; CDR3: CALGEMSSPGGFDKLIF; DNA: TGTGCTCTTGGGGAAATGTCGTCCCCGGGAGGATTTGATAAACTCATCTTT
length: 18; D: TRDD3; size: medium-sized; J: TRDJ1; V: TRDV2; CDR3: CACDPLVLGDTSTDKLIF; DNA: TGTGCCTGTGACCCCCTTGTACTGGGGGATACTTCCACCGATAAACTCATCTTT
length: 17; D: TRDD3; size: .; J: TRDJ1; V: TRDV2; CDR3: CACDLLTGGPYTDKLIF; DNA: TGTGCCTGTGACCTCCTTACTGGGGGACCCTACACCGATAAACTCATCTTT
length: 17; D: TRDD3; size: .; J: TRDJ1; V: TRDV1; CDR3: CALGTRLLILGDRALIF; DNA: TGTGCTCTTGGGACTCGCTTGCTTATACTGGGGGATAGGGCACTCATCTTT
length: 16; D: TRDD3; size: medium-sized; J: TRDJ1; V: TRDV2; CDR3: CACEGLGDMGSDKLIF; DNA: TGTGCCTGTGAAGGTCTGGGGGATATGGGATCCGATAAACTCATCTTT
length: 17; D: TRDD3; size: .; J: TRDJ1; V: TRDV2; CDR3: CACAPTGGYLYTDKLIF; DNA: TGTGCCTGTGCCCCTACTGGGGGATACTTGTACACCGATAAACTCATCTTT
length: 18; D: TRDD3; size: medium-sized; J: TRDJ1; V: TRDV2; CDR3: CACDTVLGDTGDTDKLIF; DNA: TGTGCCTGTGACACTGTACTGGGGGATACAGGGGACACCGATAAACTCATCTTT
length: 15; D: TRDD3; size: few; J: TRDJ1; V: TRDV2; CDR3: CACDELTGDTDKLIF; DNA: TGTGCCTGTGACGAACTTACTGGGGACACCGATAAACTCATCTTT
length: 23; D: TRDD3; size: medium-sized; J: TRDJ1; V: TRDV1; CDR3: CALGEGAPTLLGTGGYTRHKLIF; DNA: TGTGCTCTTGGGGAAGGGGCCCCTACCCTACTTGGTACTGGGGGATATACACGTCATAAACTCATCTTT
length: 15; D: .; size: medium-sized; J: TRDJ1; V: TRDV2; CDR3: CACDTLGTDTDKLIF; DNA: TGTGCCTGTGACACCTTAGGCACTGACACCGATAAACTCATCTTT
length: 21; D: TRDD3; size: medium-sized; J: TRDJ3; V: TRDV2; CDR3: CACDTLTGGHPLSWDTRQMFF; DNA: TGTGCCTGTGACACTCTTACTGGGGGACACCCTCTCTCCTGGGACACCCGACAGATGTTTTTC
length: 18; D: TRDD3; size: .; J: TRDJ3; V: TRDV2; CDR3: CACDSTGEISWDTRQMFF; DNA: TGTGCCTGTGACTCTACTGGGGAGATCTCCTGGGACACCCGACAGATGTTTTTC
length: 19; D: TRDD3; size: few; J: TRDJ1; V: TRDV2; CDR3: CAWDPHLSYWGIRADKLIF; DNA: TGTGCCTGGGACCCTCACCTCTCATACTGGGGGATACGCGCCGATAAACTCATCTTT
length: 12; D: .; size: many; J: TRDJ1; V: TRAV29/DV5; CDR3: CSVLRGCDKLIF; DNA: TGCAGTGTACTCCGGGGATGCGATAAACTCATCTTT
length: 17; D: .; size: few; J: TRDJ1; V: TRDV2; CDR3: CACDTVGLGNGADKLIF; DNA: TGTGCCTGTGACACCGTAGGGCTGGGAAACGGGGCCGATAAACTCATCTTT
length: 12; D: .; size: few; J: TRDJ1; V: TRDV3; CDR3: CAFRFQPLKLIF; DNA: TGTGCCTTTAGGTTCCAGCCACTTAAACTCATCTTT
length: 18; D: TRDD3; size: medium-sized; J: TRDJ1; V: TRDV2; CDR3: CACDTVSTGGQYTDKLIF; DNA: TGTGCCTGTGACACCGTTAGTACTGGGGGACAGTACACCGATAAACTCATCTTT
length: 17; D: TRDD3; size: many; J: TRDJ1; V: TRDV2; CDR3: CAWDPLTGGLNTDKLIF; DNA: TGTGCCTGGGACCCTCTTACTGGGGGACTGAACACCGATAAACTCATCTTT
length: 17; D: TRDD3; size: medium-sized; J: TRDJ1; V: TRDV2; CDR3: CACDPVLGDRYTDKLIF; DNA: TGTGCCTGTGACCCCGTACTGGGGGATAGGTACACCGATAAACTCATCTTT
length: 17; D: TRDD3; size: medium-sized; J: TRDJ1; V: TRDV2; CDR3: CACDTLGDTRINDKLIF; DNA: TGTGCCTGTGACACCCTCGGGGATACGCGTATTAACGATAAACTCATCTTT
length: 19; D: .; size: few; J: TRDJ1; V: TRDV2; CDR3: CACDPLRPGTRSYTDKLIF; DNA: TGTGCCTGTGACCCGCTTCGGCCAGGTACTCGTTCATACACCGATAAACTCATCTTT
length: 24; D: TRDD3; size: .; J: TRDJ1; V: TRDV1; CDR3: CALGELANSYWGTGLPHPTDKLIF; DNA: TGTGCTCTTGGGGAACTAGCAAACTCGTACTGGGGGACGGGTCTGCCCCACCCGACCGATAAACTCATCTTT
length: 16; D: TRDD3; size: few; J: TRDJ1; V: TRDV2; CDR3: CACDTVGLGGTDKLIF; DNA: TGTGCCTGTGACACCGTAGGGCTGGGGGGCACCGATAAACTCATCTTT
length: 17; D: TRDD3; size: many; J: TRDJ1; V: TRDV3; CDR3: CAFRLPVLGVYTDKLIF; DNA: TGTGCCTTTAGGCTTCCGGTACTGGGGGTTTACACCGATAAACTCATCTTT
length: 17; D: TRDD3; size: few; J: TRDJ1; V: TRDV2; CDR3: CACDSLLGDTPTDKLIF; DNA: TGTGCCTGTGACTCGCTACTGGGGGATACCCCCACCGATAAACTCATCTTT